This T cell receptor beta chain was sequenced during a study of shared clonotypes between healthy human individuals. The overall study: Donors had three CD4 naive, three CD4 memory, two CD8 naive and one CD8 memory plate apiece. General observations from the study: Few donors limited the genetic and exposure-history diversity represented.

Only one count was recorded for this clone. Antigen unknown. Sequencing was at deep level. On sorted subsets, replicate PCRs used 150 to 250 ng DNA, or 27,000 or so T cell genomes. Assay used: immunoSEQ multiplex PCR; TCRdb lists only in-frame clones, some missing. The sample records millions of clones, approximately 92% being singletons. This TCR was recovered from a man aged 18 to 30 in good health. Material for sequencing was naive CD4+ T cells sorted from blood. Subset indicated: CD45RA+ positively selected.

CDR3 sequence reads: CASSPQTGQGNSPLHF. Here the CDR3 DNA reads TGTGCCAGCAGCCCGCAAACGGGACAGGGTAATTCACCCCTCCACTTT. This chain connects TRBV28 to TRBJ1-6, with 9 bases identical to TRBD1. The V gene end was trimmed by 6 bases and the J gene end by 6 bases; junction bases not matched to a gene: 9. The CDR3 covers 16 residues. CDR1 is MDHEN, CDR2 SYDVKM, per germline.